The 8 T cell receptor beta chains presented below share a single source sample, sequenced in a study of OX40 agonist ivuxolimab in advanced cancers. TCRdb's table, derived via immunoSEQ multiplex PCR, lists solely in-frame clones and lacks some. In the table there are under 85,000 clones, 90% to 95% of which are singletons. The sample consisted of CD4+ or CD8+ T cells sorted from blood, taken in a trial of the OX40 agonist ivuxolimab. All receptors derive from an adult with an advanced solid tumor such as melanoma, head and neck, liver or kidney cancer.

This chain links TRBV25-1 with TRBJ1-5; D gene unclear. The germline gives CDR1 MGHDK, CDR2 SYGVNS. Trimming removed 2 bases at V and 7 bases at J, with 15 bases between. This CDR3 is built from 15 residues. In DNA, the CDR3 is TGTGCCAGCAGTGAAAGCCGGGTCGGGGAGCAGCCCCAGCATTTT. It codes for CASSESRVGEQPQHF.

The chain recombines TRBV6-1 with TRBJ1-5; the D gene is possibly TRBD1 (5 bases). The CDR3 is 11 amino acids. V lost 6 bases and J lost 16, with 16 bases in between. Per the germline V gene, CDR1 is MNHNS and CDR2 is SASEGT. CDR3 loop: CASRADRTRHF. For the CDR3, the DNA is TGTGCCAGCAGGGCCGACAGAACTCGTCATTTT.

This chain uses TRBV28 with TRBJ1-6, with 7 bases fitting TRBD1. Trimming cost V 5 bases and J 0 bases; bases outside gene matches: 7. CDR1 MDHEN and CDR2 SYDVKM come from the germline V gene. This CDR3 comprises 17 residues. In DNA form, the CDR3 reads TGTGCCAGCAGTCGGGACAGCGGAAACTCCTATAATTCACCCCTCCACTTT. Its protein is CASSRDSGNSYNSPLHF. Full variable domain (remainder filled in from reference TRBV28 and TRBJ1-6): DVKVTQSSRYLVKRTGEKVFLECVQDMDHENMFWYRQDPGLGLRLIYFSYDVKMKEKGDIPEGYSVSREKKERFSLILESASTNQTSMYLCASSRDSGNSYNSPLHFGNGTRLTVT.

This sequence joins TRBV5-4 and TRBJ2-5; the D gene is possibly TRBD2 (6 bases). Germline CDR1 reads SGHNT; CDR2 reads YYREEE (reference sequence). This CDR3 spans 13 amino acids. With 7 bases removed from V and 2 bases from J, the gap between germline ends came to 12 bases. The CDR3 loop is CASGPAGQETQYF. In DNA, the CDR3 is TGTGCCAGCGGACCGGCGGGGCAAGAGACCCAGTACTTC. Drawing the rest from reference TRBV5-4 and TRBJ2-5, the complete variable domain is ETGVTQSPTHLIKTRGQQVTLRCSSQSGHNTVSWYQQALGQGPQFIFQYYREEENGRGNFPPRFSGLQFPNYSSELNVNALELDDSALYLCASGPAGQETQYFGPGTRLLVL.

V is TRBV11-2 and J is TRBJ2-2; the match to TRBD2 covers 7 bases. Germline V gene data show CDR1 as SGHAT and CDR2 as FQNNGV. V was pared by 8 bases and J by 0 bases, with 9 bases of the junction left unmatched. There are 16 residues in the CDR3. DNA for the CDR3: TGTGCCAGCGGCCAAAGAAGCGGGGCGAACACCGGGGAGCTGTTTTTT. This encodes CASGQRSGANTGELFF.

The rearrangement links TRBV10-2 to TRBJ1-5; D is possibly TRBD1 (5 bases). With 4 bases removed from V and 6 bases from J, the gap between germline ends came to 10 bases. CDR1 and CDR2 (germline): WSHSY, SAAADI. The CDR3 loop spans 13 amino acids. The CDR3 nucleotides read TGCGCCAGCAGTGTCCTGGGGGGTCAGCCCCAGCATTTT. Protein: CASSVLGGQPQHF.

J is TRBJ2-3 and V is TRBV2; 7 nucleotides align to TRBD2. CDR1 is SNHLY and CDR2 is FYNNEI in the germline V gene. The CDR3 covers 15 residues. Trimming cost V 4 bases and J 0 bases; bases outside gene matches: 4. The CDR3 protein is CASSAEAGSTDTQYF. In DNA, the CDR3 is TGTGCCAGCAGTGCGGAAGCGGGAAGCACAGATACGCAGTATTTT.

CDR3 nucleotide sequence: TGTGCCACCAGCAGAGGCGGGACAGACTACGAGCAGTACTTC. Its protein is CATSRGGTDYEQYF. The J gene is TRBJ2-7, the V gene TRBV15; D might be TRBD1 (7 bases). Trimming cost V 1 base and J 3 bases, with 10 bases left between them. CDR1 is LNHNV and CDR2 is YYDKDF in the germline V gene (reference sequence). The CDR3 sequence is 14 residues long. The variable domain in full, completed from reference TRBV15 and TRBJ2-7, reads DAMVIQNPRYQVTQFGKPVTLSCSQTLNHNVMYWYQQKSSQAPKLLFHYYDKDFNNEADTPDNFQSRRPNTSFCFLDIRSPGLGDTAMYLCATSRGGTDYEQYFGPGTRLTVT.